The 23 T cell receptor beta chains in this list originate from one sample, sequenced in a study of cytomegalovirus exposure and HLA in healthy donors. It was with 60 Vbeta and 13 Jbeta primers that the PCR ran. The method was immunoSEQ multiplex PCR; TCRdb's version includes in-frame clones alone and lacks a portion of them. This table holds more than 80,000 clones, about 75% found once. The sequenced sample was PBMCs. The receptors shown here come from a man aged 40-55 years in good health and CMV-seronegative.

The chain employs TRBV2 and TRBJ1-2, with TRBD1 identical over 10 bases. CDR1 is SNHLY, CDR2 FYNNEI, per germline. V gave up 6 bases and J gave up 3 bases; unmatched junction bases: 10. The CDR3 spans 16 residues. The DNA for the CDR3 is TGTGCCAGCAGATCCGGGACAGGGGTCTGGGACTATGGCTACACCTTC. Protein product: CASRSGTGVWDYGYTF.

With respect to this clone: A read error is likely, as this CDR3 ends without the conserved phenylalanine or tryptophan. It is unclear where the CDR3 begins or ends on the DNA, so no DNA is shown, and the CDR3 is as TCRdb lists it. The V gene is TRBV21-1, the J gene TRBJ1-1. TRBV21-1 is designated a pseudogene. From its first to its last residue, the CDR3 has 11 amino acids. CDR3 region: CAMICDSPNPL.

The rearrangement joins TRBV27 to TRBJ1-2, with D maybe TRBD1 (5 bases). From germline, CDR1 is MNHEY and CDR2 SMNVEV (reference sequence). Trimming pared 3 bases from V and 7 bases from J, leaving 12 bases between. The CDR3 is 13 residues long. The CDR3 spells CASSFSREGGYTF. CDR3 DNA sequence: TGTGCCAGCAGTTTCTCCAGGGAAGGTGGCTACACCTTC.

The V call is TRBV19, the J call TRBJ2-1, with D maybe TRBD1 (5 bases). The CDR3 is 16 residues long. Per the germline V gene, CDR1 is LNHDA and CDR2 is SQIVND (reference sequence). V dropped 5 bases and J dropped 5 bases, with 19 bases sitting between them. The CDR3 bases are TGTGCCAGTAGTTTTCTGACTGGGGCCAGGAACAATGAGCAGTTCTTC. Translation gives CASSFLTGARNNEQFF.

This rearrangement joins TRBV29-1 to TRBJ2-5; D is perhaps TRBD1 (6 bases). This CDR3 is built from 13 residues. The V end lost 8 bases, the J end lost 5 bases, and 18 bases lay between the germline ends. Germline values: CDR1 SQVTM, CDR2 ANQGSEA. CDR3 in DNA: TGCAGCCTGACAGTTTCAGGGGCGGAGACCCAGTACTTC. It translates to CSLTVSGAETQYF.

This clone was detected only once. This sequence joins TRBV6-5 and TRBJ2-3, with 7 bases identical to TRBD1. The ends lost 4 bases at V and 5 bases at J; junction bases unmatched: 3. CDR1 is MNHEY, CDR2 SVGAGI, per germline. This CDR3 spans 13 amino acids. The CDR3 region has the DNA TGTGCCAGCAGTTTGGGACAGCGAGATACGCAGTATTTT. Amino acid sequence: CASSLGQRDTQYF.

The chain employs TRBV27 and TRBJ2-1, with 15 bases that match TRBD2. The J segment lost 10 bases and the V segment lost 3 bases, leaving 10 bases of the junction unmatched. The CDR3 spans 17 residues. CDR1 and CDR2 (germline): MNHEY, SMNVEV (reference sequence). CDR3 sequence: CASSLSWTSGGAGEQFF. The CDR3 DNA follows: TGTGCCAGCAGTTTGTCGTGGACTAGCGGGGGGGCCGGGGAGCAGTTCTTC.

This chain joins TRBV7-9 and TRBJ1-1; D not resolved. This CDR3 contains 14 residues. With 5 bases removed from V and 1 base from J, the gap between germline ends came to 11 bases. Germline-derived CDR1 and CDR2 are SEHNR and FQNEAQ (reference sequence). The CDR3 loop reads CASSPFRRNTEAFF. CDR3 bases: TGTGCCAGCAGCCCATTTCGGAGGAACACTGAAGCTTTCTTT.

The chain joins TRBV29-1 to TRBJ2-5, with 9 bases lining up with TRBD1. CDR1 is SQVTM, CDR2 ANQGSEA, per germline. The CDR3 contains 15 residues. After removal of 2 bases from V and 5 bases from J, the junction contained 9 bases not matched to a gene. The DNA for the CDR3 is TGCAGCGTTGAATTCGCACAGGGGGCGGGGGAGACCCAGTACTTC. Translation gives CSVEFAQGAGETQYF.

The chain joins TRBV10-3 to TRBJ2-7; 9 nucleotides line up with TRBD1. The CDR3 extends over 16 amino acids. The ends lost 4 bases at V and 4 bases at J; junction bases unmatched: 11. Per the germline V gene, CDR1 is ENHRY and CDR2 is SYGVKD. The CDR3 loop reads CAISAGTGSESYEQYF. In nucleotides, the CDR3 is TGTGCCATCAGTGCTGGGACAGGGTCCGAATCTTACGAGCAGTACTTC.

The chain links TRBV5-4 to TRBJ1-2; TRBD1 might be the D (5 bases). Germline CDR1 is SGHNT and CDR2 is YYREEE (reference sequence). Trimming took 5 bases from V and 4 from J, leaving 15 bases between them. This CDR3 region has 14 residues. As DNA, the CDR3 is TGTGCCAGCAGTGCCCAAGGGGCTGGCTATGGCTACACCTTC. This gives the protein CASSAQGAGYGYTF.

V usage is TRBV29-1 and J usage is TRBJ1-3, with a possible D match to TRBD1 (5 bases). This CDR3 spans 13 amino acids. Germline CDR1 SQVTM, CDR2 ANQGSEA. V was pared by 4 bases and J by 1 base, with 8 bases between. CDR3 nucleotides: TGCAGCGTTGTGGGGGGATCTGGAAACACCATATATTTT. Its protein is CSVVGGSGNTIYF.

CDR3 residues: CASSGMTSGGLVYQETQYF. The CDR3 DNA reads as TGTGCCAGCAGTGGGATGACTAGCGGGGGGCTCGTGTACCAAGAGACCCAGTACTTC. V is TRBV6-1 and J is TRBJ2-5, with 13 bases lining up with TRBD2. V gave up 4 bases and J gave up 0 bases; unmatched junction bases: 11. This CDR3 spans 19 amino acids. The germline CDR1 and CDR2 sequences are MNHNS and SASEGT.

The rearrangement joins TRBV4-2 to TRBJ2-5; possible D gene TRBD2, 5 bases. The germline V and J ends were trimmed by 1 base and 1 base, with 10 bases remaining between them. The CDR3 is made up of 15 amino acids. Germline V gene sequence: CDR1 LGHNA, CDR2 YNFKEQ. The CDR3 spells CASSQAAAAQETQYF. The CDR3 bases are TGTGCCAGCAGCCAAGCCGCAGCGGCCCAAGAGACCCAGTACTTC.

This chain uses TRBV5-4 with TRBJ1-2, with 9 bases aligning to TRBD1. From germline, CDR1 is SGHNT and CDR2 YYREEE (reference sequence). The V segment lost 4 bases and the J segment 6 bases; nucleotides outside the gene matches: 7. The CDR3 contains 14 residues. The chain's CDR3 is CASSTKQGANGYTF. The DNA of the CDR3 is TGTGCCAGCAGCACTAAACAGGGGGCAAATGGCTACACCTTC.

The chain carries TRBV7-9 and TRBJ2-6, with D possibly being TRBD1 (6 bases). Germline lookup yields CDR1 SEHNR and CDR2 FQNEAQ (reference sequence). This CDR3 is built from 14 residues. Trimming took off 11 bases at V and 2 bases at J, with 13 bases between the two ends. The CDR3 is CAYLWGPGANVLTF. The CDR3 DNA reads TGTGCCTATCTATGGGGGCCTGGGGCCAACGTCCTGACTTTC.

The J gene is TRBJ1-1, the V gene TRBV6-4, with a possible D match to TRBD1 (5 bases). V lost 3 bases, J lost 5 bases, and 10 bases lay in between. The germline gives CDR1 MRHNA, CDR2 SNTAGT. CDR3 size: 13 residues. DNA of the CDR3: TGTGCCAGCAGTGAAGCCAGGGCAACTGAAGCTTTCTTT. As protein: CASSEARATEAFF.

V is TRBV2 and J is TRBJ2-7, with D possibly being TRBD1 (5 bases). The V gene lost 8 bases and the J gene lost 2 bases, with 10 bases spanning the gap. The CDR3 sequence is 12 residues long. Germline V gene data show CDR1 as SNHLY and CDR2 as FYNNEI. The CDR3 nucleotides are TGTGCCAGCGACGACAGCACCTACGAGCAGTACTTC. Its translation: CASDDSTYEQYF.

The CDR3 DNA is TGTGCCAGCAGTCGTACAGGGGTGGTTCAGCCCCAGCATTTT. This translates into CASSRTGVVQPQHF. The chain recombines TRBV27 with TRBJ1-5; 7 bases map to TRBD1. This CDR3 region has 14 residues. The V and J ends lost 5 bases and 6 bases, in that order; junction bases with no gene match: 7. Germline V gene data show CDR1 as MNHEY and CDR2 as SMNVEV (reference sequence).

The rearrangement joins TRBV5-4 to TRBJ2-1; TRBD1 agrees at 11 bases. The CDR3 loop spans 15 amino acids. Germline-derived CDR1 and CDR2 are SGHNT and YYREEE (reference sequence). V trimming: 4 bases; J trimming: 6 bases; junction bases outside the gene matches: 6. The DNA for the CDR3 is TGTGCCAGCAGCACCCCCGGGACAGGGGGCAATGAGCAGTTCTTC. Translating it yields CASSTPGTGGNEQFF.

The J gene is TRBJ2-7, the V gene TRBV7-8; 10 bases fit TRBD2. This CDR3 region has 18 residues. Germline trimming cut 3 bases from V and 4 bases from J; bases unmatched to any gene: 15. The germline V gene encodes CDR1 SGHVS and CDR2 FQNEAQ. Here the CDR3 reads CASSFSIAGGSRGYEQYF. CDR3 coding DNA: TGTGCCAGCAGCTTCAGTATAGCGGGGGGATCTAGGGGTTACGAGCAGTACTTC.

This clone was counted a few times. The chain links TRBV27 to TRBJ1-1; D not certain. V gave up 6 bases and J gave up 3 bases, with 11 bases separating them. This CDR3 is built from 13 residues. CDR1 MNHEY and CDR2 SMNVEV come from the germline V gene (reference sequence). The CDR3 is CASSLGRDTEAFF. The CDR3 nucleotides read TGTGCCAGCAGCCTCGGGAGGGACACTGAAGCTTTCTTT.

This chain's CDR3 is CASSPKRGLGTEAFF. CDR3 coding DNA: TGTGCCAGTAGTCCTAAAAGGGGTCTGGGCACTGAAGCTTTCTTT. The rearrangement links TRBV19 to TRBJ1-1; perhaps TRBD1 as D (5 bases). This CDR3 comprises 15 residues. V dropped 5 bases and J dropped 4 bases, with 17 bases sitting between them. Germline assignment: CDR1 LNHDA and CDR2 SQIVND (reference sequence).